This T cell receptor beta chain stems from a study of T cell responses to AZD1222 COVID-19 vaccine. On this clone itself: Its antigen is not identified.

Some second doses came at about 4 weeks and others at about 12 weeks; these were pooled. Germline assignment: CDR1 KGHSH and CDR2 LQKENI. The length of the CDR3 is 15 residues. Trimming removed 2 bases at V and 7 bases at J, with 18 bases between. Here immunoSEQ multiplex PCR was the method, and the copy in TCRdb shows in-frame clones only, minus some. The sample has roughly 150,000 clones, roughly 85% seen once. Study results and limitations: The sample set comprised mostly white British donors with more females, and clonal diversity was possibly underestimated. Without day 14 samples, only post-peak T cell repertoires were studied. The study identified only six AZD1222 recipients as seropositive at baseline.

The material was peripheral blood, obtained 28 days after the second AZD1222 dose. V is TRBV18 and J is TRBJ2-7; D may match TRBD1 or TRBD2 (6 bases each). The source of this sequence is an adult who received the AZD1222 COVID-19 vaccine. The CDR3 spells CASSPTRGANREQYF. CDR3 sequence (DNA): TGTGCCAGCTCACCAACAAGGGGGGCTAATCGGGAGCAGTACTTC.